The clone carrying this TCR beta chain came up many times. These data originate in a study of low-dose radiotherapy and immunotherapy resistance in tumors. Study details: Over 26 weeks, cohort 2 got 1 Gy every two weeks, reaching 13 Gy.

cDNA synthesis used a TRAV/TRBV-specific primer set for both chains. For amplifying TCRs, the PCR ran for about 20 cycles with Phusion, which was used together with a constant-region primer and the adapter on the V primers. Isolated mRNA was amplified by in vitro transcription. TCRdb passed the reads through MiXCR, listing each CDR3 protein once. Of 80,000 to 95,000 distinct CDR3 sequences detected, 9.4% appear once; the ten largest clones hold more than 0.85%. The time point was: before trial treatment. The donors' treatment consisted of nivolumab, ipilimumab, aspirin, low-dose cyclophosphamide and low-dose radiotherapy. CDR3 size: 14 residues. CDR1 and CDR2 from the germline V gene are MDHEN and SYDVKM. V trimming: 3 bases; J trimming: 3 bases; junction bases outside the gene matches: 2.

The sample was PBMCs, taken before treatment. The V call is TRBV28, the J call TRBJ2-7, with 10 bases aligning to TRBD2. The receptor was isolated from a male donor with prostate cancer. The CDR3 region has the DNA TGTGCCAGCAGTTTCTCTAGCGGGAGCTACGAGCAGTACTTC. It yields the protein CASSFSSGSYEQYF.